This TCR beta chain emerged from a study of pediatric ulcerative colitis. Sequencing used immunoSEQ multiplex PCR; TCRdb keeps in-frame clones, though not all of them. The sample lists about 32,000 clones; around 80% were seen once. As regards this clone: Its antigen is as yet unknown.

Findings of the study overall: Rectal repertoires separated controls, mild-moderate and acute severe colitis.

Material: blood. The sequence was collected from a boy younger than 18 with severe ulcerative colitis.

The CDR3 DNA reads as TGCGCCAGCAGCCATCAGGGGGACTCACCCCTCCACTTT. This codes for CASSHQGDSPLHF. The rearrangement links TRBV4-3 to TRBJ1-6, with 7 bases matching TRBD1. Germline trimming cut 3 bases from V and 10 bases from J; bases unmatched to any gene: 3. The CDR3 totals 13 residues. CDR1 and CDR2 (germline): LGHNA, YSLEER.